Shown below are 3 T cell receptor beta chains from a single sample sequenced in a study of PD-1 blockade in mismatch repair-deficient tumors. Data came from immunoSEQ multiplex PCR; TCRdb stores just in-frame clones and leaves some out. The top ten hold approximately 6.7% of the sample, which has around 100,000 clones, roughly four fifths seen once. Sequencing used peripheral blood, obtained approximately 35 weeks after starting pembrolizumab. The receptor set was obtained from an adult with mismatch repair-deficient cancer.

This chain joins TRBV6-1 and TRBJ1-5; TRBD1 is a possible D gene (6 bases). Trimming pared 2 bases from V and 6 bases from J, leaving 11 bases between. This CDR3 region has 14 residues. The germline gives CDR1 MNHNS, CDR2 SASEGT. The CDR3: CASSENLGAQPQHF. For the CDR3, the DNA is TGTGCCAGCAGTGAAAATCTGGGGGCTCAGCCCCAGCATTTT.

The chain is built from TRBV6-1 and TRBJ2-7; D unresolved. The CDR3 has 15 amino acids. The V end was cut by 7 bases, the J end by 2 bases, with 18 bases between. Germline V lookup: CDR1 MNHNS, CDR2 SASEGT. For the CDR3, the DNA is TGTGCCAGCAATATCGGGCGAGGAGCTACCTACGAGCAGTACTTC. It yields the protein CASNIGRGATYEQYF.

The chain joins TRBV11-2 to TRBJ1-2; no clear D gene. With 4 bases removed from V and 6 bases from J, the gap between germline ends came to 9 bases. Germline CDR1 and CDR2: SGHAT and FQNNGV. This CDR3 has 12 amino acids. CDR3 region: CASSYGLNGYTF. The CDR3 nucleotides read TGTGCCAGCAGCTACGGGCTGAATGGCTACACCTTC.